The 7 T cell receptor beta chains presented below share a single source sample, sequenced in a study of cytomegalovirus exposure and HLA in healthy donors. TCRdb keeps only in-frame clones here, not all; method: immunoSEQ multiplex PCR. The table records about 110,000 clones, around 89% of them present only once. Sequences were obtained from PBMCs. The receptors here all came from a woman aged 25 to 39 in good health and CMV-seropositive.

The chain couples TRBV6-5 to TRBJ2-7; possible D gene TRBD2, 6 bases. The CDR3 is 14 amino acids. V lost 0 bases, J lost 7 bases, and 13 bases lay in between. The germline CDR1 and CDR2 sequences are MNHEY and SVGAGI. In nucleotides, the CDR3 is TGTGCCAGCAGTTACTCGCTGCTAGCGAGGGAGCAGTACTTC. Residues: CASSYSLLAREQYF.

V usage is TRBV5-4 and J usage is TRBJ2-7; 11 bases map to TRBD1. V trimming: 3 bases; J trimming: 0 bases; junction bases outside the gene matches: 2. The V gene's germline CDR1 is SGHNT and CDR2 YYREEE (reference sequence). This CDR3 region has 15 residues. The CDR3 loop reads CASSWDRGSSYEQYF. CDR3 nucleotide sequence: TGTGCCAGCAGCTGGGACAGGGGGAGCTCCTACGAGCAGTACTTC. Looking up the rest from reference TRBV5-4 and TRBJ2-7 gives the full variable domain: ETGVTQSPTHLIKTRGQQVTLRCSSQSGHNTVSWYQQALGQGPQFIFQYYREEENGRGNFPPRFSGLQFPNYSSELNVNALELDDSALYLCASSWDRGSSYEQYFGPGTRLTVT.

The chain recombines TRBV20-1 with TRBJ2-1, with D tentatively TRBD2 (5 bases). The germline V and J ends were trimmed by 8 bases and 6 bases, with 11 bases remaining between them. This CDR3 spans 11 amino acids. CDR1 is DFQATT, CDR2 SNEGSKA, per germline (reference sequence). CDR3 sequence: CSTTTFNEQFF. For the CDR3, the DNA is TGCAGTACGACTACCTTCAATGAGCAGTTCTTC.

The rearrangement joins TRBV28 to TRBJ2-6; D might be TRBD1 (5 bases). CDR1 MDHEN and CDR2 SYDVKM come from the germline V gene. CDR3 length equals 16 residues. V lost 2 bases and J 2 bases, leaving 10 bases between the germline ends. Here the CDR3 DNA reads TGTGCCAGCAGTTTACCCACAGGAGCTGGGGCCAACGTCCTGACTTTC. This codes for CASSLPTGAGANVLTF. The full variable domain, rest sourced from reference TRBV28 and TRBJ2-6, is DVKVTQSSRYLVKRTGEKVFLECVQDMDHENMFWYRQDPGLGLRLIYFSYDVKMKEKGDIPEGYSVSREKKERFSLILESASTNQTSMYLCASSLPTGAGANVLTFGAGSRLTVL.

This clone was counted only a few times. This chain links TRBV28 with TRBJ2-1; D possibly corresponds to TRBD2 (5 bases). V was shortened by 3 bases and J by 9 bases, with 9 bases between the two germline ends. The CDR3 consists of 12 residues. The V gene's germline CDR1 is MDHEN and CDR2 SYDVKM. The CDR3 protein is CASSFTRGEQFF. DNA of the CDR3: TGTGCCAGCAGTTTCACTAGAGGTGAGCAGTTCTTC.

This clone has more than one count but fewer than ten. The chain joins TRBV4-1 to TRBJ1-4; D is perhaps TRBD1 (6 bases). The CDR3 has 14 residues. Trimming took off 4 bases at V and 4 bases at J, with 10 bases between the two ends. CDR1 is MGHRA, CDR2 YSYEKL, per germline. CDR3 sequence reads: CASSPTGNNEKLFF. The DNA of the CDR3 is TGCGCCAGCAGCCCTACAGGGAATAATGAAAAACTGTTTTTT.

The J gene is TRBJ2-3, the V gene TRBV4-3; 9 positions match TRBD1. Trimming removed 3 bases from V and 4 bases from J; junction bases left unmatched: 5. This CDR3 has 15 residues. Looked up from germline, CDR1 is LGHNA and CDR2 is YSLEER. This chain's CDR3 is CASSQGQGQADTQYF. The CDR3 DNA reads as TGCGCCAGCAGCCAGGGACAGGGTCAAGCAGATACGCAGTATTTT.